This paragraph reports one T cell receptor beta chain. This specimen belongs to a study of T cells in Graves' hyperthyroidism and ophthalmopathy. The length of the CDR3 is 13 residues. Trimming removed 11 bases from V and 0 bases from J, with 8 bases in between. Per germline, CDR1 MDHEN and CDR2 SYDVKM. Fresh peripheral blood, under 11 ml, yielded the PBMCs. RNA transcripts provided the source from which TCR beta CDR3 regions were amplified. HTBI primers were employed in a first-round RT-PCR of the TCR CDR3. TCRdb called the multiplex PCR reads again in MiXCR, with one record for every CDR3 protein. The sample lists under 600,000 distinct CDR3 sequences, 15% to 20% occurring once.

This chain links TRBV28 with TRBJ1-6; D is unclear. The source is a woman aged 40 to 50 with Graves' ophthalmopathy. The sequenced material came from blood. Here the CDR3 reads CAAHPSYNSPLHF. As DNA, the CDR3 is TGTGCCGCCCACCCCTCCTATAATTCACCCCTCCACTTT.